Described below is a single T cell receptor beta chain sequence and its context. This sample stems from a study of CD8 T cells in Susac syndrome. Whole-study context: Active disease was present in 5 or 6 of the sequenced Susac syndrome patients, whereas about 8 of them were in remission. When their blood was taken, the Susac syndrome patients had either not yet had any therapy, were taking corticosteroids, or were taking intravenous immunoglobulin alone.

This CDR3 has 17 residues. J gave up 3 bases and V 7 bases, and 11 bases lay outside the gene matches. Per germline, CDR1 MNHEY and CDR2 SMNVEV (reference sequence). Random hexamers were used to reverse transcribe 0.5 to 1 ug of RNA. TCRdb redid the calling of the immunoSEQ multiplex PCR reads with MiXCR, one entry per CDR3 protein. This sample has about 83,000 distinct CDR3 sequences, with approximately 96% found just once. This sequence was found in a human donor with Susac syndrome. The specimen sequenced was CD8+ T cells from PBMCs. V usage is TRBV27 and J usage is TRBJ2-2; 10 bases are a match to TRBD2. CDR3 DNA: TGTGCCAGCATCCCTAGCGGGAGCCCCTGGGACACCGGGGAGCTGTTTTTT. Translated, it gives CASIPSGSPWDTGELFF.